This T cell receptor (beta chain) was captured in a study of blood T cell repertoires in COVID-19. Study summary: COVID-19 samples, acute and convalescent, were from the United States, Italy and Spain. PBMCs, B-cell-depleted T cells, or T cells provided the cDNA or gDNA that made up the material.

As handled by the study authors: Amplification from reference gene primers served as the basis for estimated nucleated cell counts. The data were produced by immunoSEQ multiplex PCR, yet TCRdb's version contains in-frame clones alone and is incomplete. The D gene and trimming were derived from the DNA, and the V and J assignments and clone size from that table. This sample has under 60,000 clones, with around nine tenths found just once. CDR1 SGHRS and CDR2 YFSETQ come from the germline V gene. The ends were cut back, 0 bases at V and 0 bases at J, with 6 bases in the middle. The CDR3 is 15 amino acids.

Specimen: peripheral blood. The chain combines TRBV5-1 with TRBJ2-2; D gene ambiguous. This TCR was recovered from a human donor with active COVID-19. The donor label of this sample is uncertain. CDR3 DNA sequence: TGCGCCAGCAGCTTGGCCCCAGCGAACACCGGGGAGCTGTTTTTT. This sequence encodes CASSLAPANTGELFF.